This T cell receptor (beta chain) was captured in a study of T cells in localized non-small cell lung cancer. With regard to this clone: What it binds is not known.

V trimming: 4 bases; J trimming: 8 bases; junction bases outside the gene matches: 5. Germline CDR1 is SGHRS and CDR2 is YFSETQ. This CDR3 comprises 13 residues. Sequencing used immunoSEQ multiplex PCR; TCRdb keeps in-frame clones, though not all of them. The sample contains approximately 22,000 clones, over 85% of which appear only once. Findings and caveats of the study: Tumor trailed uninvolved adjacent lung in T cell clonality, which peaked there.

The specimen comprised peripheral blood, sampled before any cancer treatment. The TCR was taken from a male donor at least 60 years old with stage I squamous cell lung carcinoma. The chain uses TRBV5-1 and TRBJ1-1; 10 bases map to TRBD1. CDR3 sequence: CASSRDRGGEAFF. The CDR3, as DNA: TGCGCCAGCAGCCGGGACAGGGGAGGGGAAGCTTTCTTT.